Here is one TCR beta chain with its context. Antigen specificity is unknown. This CDR3 spans 15 amino acids. CDR1 is MNHEY, CDR2 SVGAGI, per germline. Trimming removed 2 bases from V and 5 bases from J, with 15 bases in between. Data came from immunoSEQ multiplex PCR; TCRdb stores just in-frame clones and leaves some out. The sample yields 40,000 to 65,000 clones, over 85% seen once. The sample comes from a study of chemoradiotherapy in HPV16-positive cancers. Study-level results: The functional HPV-specific definition rests on just two HPV16-positive patients. HPV-responsive T-cell expansion during chemoradiotherapy was linked to improved recurrence-free survival in HPV16-positive patients. Candidate HPV-specific clones and E7-related TCR motifs grew in tumor during treatment.

The TCR comes from a human donor with HPV-associated anogenital cancer. Sample: blood, taken from a patient who underwent chemoradiotherapy. V and J are TRBV6-5 and TRBJ1-1; tentatively, D is TRBD1 (6 bases). The CDR3 spells CASSYVSGGPTEAFF. CDR3 sequence (DNA): TGTGCCAGCAGTTACGTCTCTGGGGGCCCGACTGAAGCTTTCTTT.